The entry below describes one T cell receptor beta chain. Its antigen target is currently unknown. There are no base qualities to consult, and no much larger clone falls within one base. Libraries were prepared through the immunoSEQ multiplex PCR assay. In TCRdb, the immuneACCESS table is reduced to in-frame sequences with V and J assigned. These tables do not hold every clone; where another copy was compared, an unresolved V gene accounts for under half, and the others remain unexplained. In this sample the table shows more than 65,000 clones, approximately 91% of which occur a single time. Of the sample, about 0.38% falls within the top ten clones. The data were obtained in a study of technical replicates of blood from a handful of donors listed by TCRdb under 2017. CDR1 and CDR2 are read off the germline V gene as SQVTM and ANQGSEA. Measured from the cysteine to the phenylalanine, the CDR3 is 12 residues long. Only CDR3 DNA remains: 36 bases, in frame from the first base. V loses 5 bases, J loses 9 bases, and the germline ends lie 14 bases apart.

Material: T cells isolated from PBMCs. The TCR sequence derives from a human donor in good health. Rearrangement joined TRBV29-1 to TRBJ1-5, with TRBD1 as a weak D call on 5 bases. The nucleotide sequence is given as TGCAGCGTTAGTCCCCCCCAGGGGCCCCAGCATTTT. It is translated as CSVSPPQGPQHF.